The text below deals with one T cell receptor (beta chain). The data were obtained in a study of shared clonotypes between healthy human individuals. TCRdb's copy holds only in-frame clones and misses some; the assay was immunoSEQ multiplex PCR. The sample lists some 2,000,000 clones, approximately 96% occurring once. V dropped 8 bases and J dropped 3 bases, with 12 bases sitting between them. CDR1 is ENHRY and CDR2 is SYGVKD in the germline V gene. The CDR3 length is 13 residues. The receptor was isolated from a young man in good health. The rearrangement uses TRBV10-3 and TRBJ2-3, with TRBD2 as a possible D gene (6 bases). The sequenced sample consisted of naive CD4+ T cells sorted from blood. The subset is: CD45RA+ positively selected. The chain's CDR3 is CAIGRLATDTQYF. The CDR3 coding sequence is TGTGCCATCGGGCGGCTAGCGACAGATACGCAGTATTTT.